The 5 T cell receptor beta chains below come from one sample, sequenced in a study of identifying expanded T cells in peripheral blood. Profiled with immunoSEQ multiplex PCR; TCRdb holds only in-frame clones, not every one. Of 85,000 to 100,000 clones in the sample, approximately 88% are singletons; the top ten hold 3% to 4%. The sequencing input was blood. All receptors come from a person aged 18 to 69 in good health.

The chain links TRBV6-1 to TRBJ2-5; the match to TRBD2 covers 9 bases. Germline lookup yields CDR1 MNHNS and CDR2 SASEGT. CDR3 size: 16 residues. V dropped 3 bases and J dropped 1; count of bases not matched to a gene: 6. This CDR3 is CASSERAGGSQETQYF. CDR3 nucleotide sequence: TGTGCCAGCAGTGAGCGCGCGGGAGGGTCCCAAGAGACCCAGTACTTC.

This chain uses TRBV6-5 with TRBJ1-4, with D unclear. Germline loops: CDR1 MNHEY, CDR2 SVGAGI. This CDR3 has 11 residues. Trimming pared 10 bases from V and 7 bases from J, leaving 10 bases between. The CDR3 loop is CATRAGEKLFF. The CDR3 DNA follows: TGTGCCACTAGGGCTGGTGAAAAACTGTTTTTT.

The CDR3 DNA is TGTGCCAGCAGCTCGCTAGCGGGAGGGCCTGGGGAGACCCAGTACTTC. Its translation is CASSSLAGGPGETQYF. The rearrangement joins TRBV7-8 to TRBJ2-5; TRBD2 aligns across 12 bases. CDR3 length equals 16 residues. The junction had 8 bases not matched to a gene; V was cut back by 4 bases and J by 5 bases. The germline V gene has CDR1 SGHVS and CDR2 FQNEAQ.

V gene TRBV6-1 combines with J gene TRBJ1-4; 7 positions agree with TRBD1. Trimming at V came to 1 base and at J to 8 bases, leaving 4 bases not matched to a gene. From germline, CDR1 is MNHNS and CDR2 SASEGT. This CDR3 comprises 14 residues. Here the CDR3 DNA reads TGTGCCAGCAGTGAAGTGGACAGGAGGGAAAAACTGTTTTTT. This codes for CASSEVDRREKLFF.

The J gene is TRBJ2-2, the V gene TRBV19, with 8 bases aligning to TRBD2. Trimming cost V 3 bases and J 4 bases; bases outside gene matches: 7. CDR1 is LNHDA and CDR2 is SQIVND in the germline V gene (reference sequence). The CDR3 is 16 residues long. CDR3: CASSIGLAVPTGELFF. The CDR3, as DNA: TGTGCCAGTAGTATTGGACTAGCCGTGCCCACCGGGGAGCTGTTTTTT.